Listed below are T cell receptor beta chains from one sample, sequenced in a study of T cells in tuberculosis. Generated by immunoSEQ multiplex PCR, the TCRdb table keeps only in-frame clones and is missing some. Among over 40,000 clones listed, nearly 95% were seen once. Sequenced sample: PBMCs. These receptors originate from a donor between 5 and 29 years old with latent tuberculosis or without tuberculosis infection. CDR3s leave out the opening cysteine and the closing phenylalanine or tryptophan. A clone size is listed for some rows: how often the clone was seen (once, few, many), or a class if it is expanded.

v_call	clone_size	cdr3_aa
TRBV18	-	ASSPQGDYYGYT
TRBV7-8	-	ASSSQGTSPLH
TRBV25-1	-	ASSDGTANRETQY
TRBV19	once	ASSIGQAATNEKLF
TRBV10-1	-	ASSDVRDRGYNEQF
TRBV9	once	ASSVAPTGGYT
TRBV27	-	ASSVAGGSNQPQH
TRBV19	-	ASSIQENQPQH
TRBV11-2	-	ASSEIGTEAF
TRBV2	-	ASYPLAPRGNEQF
TRBV29-1	once	SAQIGLAGGYEQY
TRBV27	-	ASSLSTGETQY
TRBV10-1	-	ASRQGPTDTQY
TRBV2	-	ASSDLGNQPQH
TRBV19	-	ASSESNPTDTQY
TRBV2	-	ASSTDRGQPGNTIY
TRBV27	-	ASSLSWQGAETQY
TRBV6-1	few	ASRTGTGLGETQY
TRBV6-1	once	ASSEYKGRGEKLF
TRBV9	-	ASSVAGQVNTEAF
TRBV20-1	-	SASIPEAF
TRBV18	-	ASSPIPTSNQPQH
TRBV7-2	-	ASSLYRVTGELF
TRBV2	-	ASSSYHDSDIAGT
TRBV7-9	-	ASSFIAGEGSEQY
TRBV4-1	once	ASSQVLAGGPTGELF
TRBV25-1	-	ASSDRTGLEQY